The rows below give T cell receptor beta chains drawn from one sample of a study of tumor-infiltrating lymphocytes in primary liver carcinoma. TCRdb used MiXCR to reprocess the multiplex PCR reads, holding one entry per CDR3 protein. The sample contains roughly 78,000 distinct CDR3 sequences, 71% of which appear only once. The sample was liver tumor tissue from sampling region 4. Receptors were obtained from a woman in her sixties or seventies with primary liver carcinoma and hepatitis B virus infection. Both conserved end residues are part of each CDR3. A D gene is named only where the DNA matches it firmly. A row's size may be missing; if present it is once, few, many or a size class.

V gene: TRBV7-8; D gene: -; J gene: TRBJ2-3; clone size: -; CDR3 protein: CASSLVGGRLSDTQYF; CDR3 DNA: TGTGCCAGCAGTTTAGTCGGGGGACGACTCTCAGATACGCAGTATTTT
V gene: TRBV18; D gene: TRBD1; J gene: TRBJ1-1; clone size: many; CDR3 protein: CASSPSSGDSRSAFF; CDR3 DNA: TGTGCCAGCTCACCCTCCTCCGGGGACAGTCGATCAGCTTTCTTT
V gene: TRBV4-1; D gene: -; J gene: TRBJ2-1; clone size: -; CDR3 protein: CASSQGVGGGSYNEQIF; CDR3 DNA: -
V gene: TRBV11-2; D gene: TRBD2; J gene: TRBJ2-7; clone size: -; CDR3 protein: CASSLDWITLAGPYEQYF; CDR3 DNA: TGTGCCAGCAGCTTAGATTGGATCACTCTAGCGGGTCCATACGAGCAGTACTTC
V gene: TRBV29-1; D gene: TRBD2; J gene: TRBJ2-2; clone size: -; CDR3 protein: CSVASGRGHGGLLF; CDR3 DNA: TGCAGCGTCGCTAGCGGGAGAGGTCACGGGGGGCTGTTATTT
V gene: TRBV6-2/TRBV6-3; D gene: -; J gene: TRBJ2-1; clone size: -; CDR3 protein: CVSSYRFNEHFF; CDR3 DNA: TGTGTCAGCAGCTACAGATTCAATGAGCACTTCTTC
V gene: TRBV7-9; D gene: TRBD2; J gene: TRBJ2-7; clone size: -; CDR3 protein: CDSSLAGGSTYDQYF; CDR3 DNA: TGTGACAGCAGCTTAGCGGGGGGTTCTACCTACGATCAGTACTTC
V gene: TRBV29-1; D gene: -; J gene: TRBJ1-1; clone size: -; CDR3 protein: CSASSEGEQAFF; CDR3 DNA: TGCAGCGCTTCCTCGGAGGGTGAACAAGCTTTCTTT
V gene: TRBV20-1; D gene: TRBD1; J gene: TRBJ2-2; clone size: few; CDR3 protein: CSARGQEMRTGELFF; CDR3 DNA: TGCAGTGCCCGCGGACAGGAAATGCGGACCGGGGAGCTGTTTTTT
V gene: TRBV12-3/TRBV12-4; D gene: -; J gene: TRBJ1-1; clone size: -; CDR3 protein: CACGSRAAGTEAFF; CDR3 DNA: TGTGCCTGCGGTAGCAGAGCCGCGGGCACTGAAGCTTTCTTT
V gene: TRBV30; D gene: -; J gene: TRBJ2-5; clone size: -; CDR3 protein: CTWSGITRETHYF; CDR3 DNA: TGTACCTGGAGTGGGATTACCCGGGAGACCCACTACTTC
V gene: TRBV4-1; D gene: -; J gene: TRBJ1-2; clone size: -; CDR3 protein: CARSRDIRGGYTF; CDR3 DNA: TGCGCCAGGAGCCGTGACATAAGGGGTGGCTACACCTTC
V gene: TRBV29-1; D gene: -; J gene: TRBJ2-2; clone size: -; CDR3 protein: CSVEGISRIGELFF; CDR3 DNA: TGCAGCGTTGAAGGGATTAGCCGGATTGGGGAGCTGTTTTTT
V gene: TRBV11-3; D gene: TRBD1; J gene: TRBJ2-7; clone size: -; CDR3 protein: CASCSGTEGNYEQYF; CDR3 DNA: TGTGCCAGCTGCTCCGGGACAGAGGGCAACTACGAGCAGTACTTC
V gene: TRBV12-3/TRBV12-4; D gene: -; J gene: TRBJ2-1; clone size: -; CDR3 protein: CASSQATTSVVRQQFF; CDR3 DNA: TGTGCTAGCAGTCAAGCCACGACTAGTGTGGTTCGCCAGCAGTTCTTC
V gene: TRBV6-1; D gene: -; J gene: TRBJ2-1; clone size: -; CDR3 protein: CASSEAPGRFSYDEQFF; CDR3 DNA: TGTGCCAGCAGTGAAGCACCGGGCAGGTTCTCCTACGATGAGCAGTTCTTC
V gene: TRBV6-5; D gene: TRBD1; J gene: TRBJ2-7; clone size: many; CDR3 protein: CASRGGDRAYEQYF; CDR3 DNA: TGTGCCAGCAGGGGGGGGGACAGGGCCTACGAGCAGTACTTC
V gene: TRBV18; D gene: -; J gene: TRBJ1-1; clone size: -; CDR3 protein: CASSHQESTEAFF; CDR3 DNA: TGTGCCAGCTCACATCAAGAGAGCACTGAAGCCTTCTTT
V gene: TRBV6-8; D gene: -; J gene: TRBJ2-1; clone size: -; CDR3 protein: CASSYLRGTKNELFF; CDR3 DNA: TGTGCCAGCAGTTACCTTCGCGGGACGAAGAATGAGCTGTTCTTC
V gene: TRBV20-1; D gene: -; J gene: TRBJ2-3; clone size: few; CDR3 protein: CSVTGGGSLTDTQYF; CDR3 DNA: TGCAGTGTGACGGGGGGCGGGAGTTTGACAGATACGCAGTATTTT
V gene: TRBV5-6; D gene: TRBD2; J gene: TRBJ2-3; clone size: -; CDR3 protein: CASSLGLASTDMQYF; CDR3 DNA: TGTGCCAGCAGTTTGGGACTAGCTAGCACAGATATGCAGTATTTT
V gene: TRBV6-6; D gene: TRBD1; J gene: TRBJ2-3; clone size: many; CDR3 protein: CASSPRDRGTDTQYF; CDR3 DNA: TGTGCCAGCAGTCCCCGGGACAGGGGAACAGATACGCAGTATTTT
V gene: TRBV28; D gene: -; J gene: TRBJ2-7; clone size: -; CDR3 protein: CVSTPGAGTAYEQYF; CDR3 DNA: TGTGTCAGCACCCCCGGGGCGGGAACCGCCTACGAGCAGTACTTC
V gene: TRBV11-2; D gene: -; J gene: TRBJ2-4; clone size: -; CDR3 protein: CANSLDGWGRDIQYF; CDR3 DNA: TGTGCCAACAGTTTAGATGGTTGGGGGCGCGATATTCAGTACTTC
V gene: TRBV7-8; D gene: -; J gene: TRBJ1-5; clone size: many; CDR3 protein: CASSLVGGGNQPQHF; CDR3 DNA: TGTGCCAGCAGCTTAGTCGGGGGTGGCAATCAGCCCCAGCATTTT
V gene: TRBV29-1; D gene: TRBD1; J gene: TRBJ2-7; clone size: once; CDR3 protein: CSATGTGSSYVQYF; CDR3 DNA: TGCAGCGCAACCGGGACAGGGAGCTCCTACGTACAGTACTTC
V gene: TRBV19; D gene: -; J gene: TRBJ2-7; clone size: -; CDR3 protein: CASSRQDNEQYF; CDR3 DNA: TGTGCCAGTAGTCGACAGGACAACGAGCAGTACTTC
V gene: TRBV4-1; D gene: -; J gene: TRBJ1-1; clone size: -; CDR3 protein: CTSTGRRWGTEAFF; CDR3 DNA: TGCACCAGCACAGGGCGTCGGTGGGGCACTGAAGCTTTCTTT
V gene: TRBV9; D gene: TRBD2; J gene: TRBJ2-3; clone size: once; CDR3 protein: CASSVSGRGTGTQYF; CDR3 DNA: TGTGCCAGCAGCGTTAGCGGGAGAGGAACAGGTACGCAGTATTTT
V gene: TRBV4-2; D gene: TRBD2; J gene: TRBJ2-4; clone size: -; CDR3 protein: CASSQEFPSGRIGPGNIQYF; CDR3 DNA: TGTGCAAGCAGCCAAGAGTTCCCTAGCGGGAGGATAGGACCAGGAAACATTCAGTACTTC
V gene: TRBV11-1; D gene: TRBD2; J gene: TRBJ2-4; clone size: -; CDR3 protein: CASSLPGTSGTKNIQYF; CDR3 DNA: TGTGCCAGCAGCCTTCCCGGGACTAGCGGGACCAAGAACATTCAGTACTTC
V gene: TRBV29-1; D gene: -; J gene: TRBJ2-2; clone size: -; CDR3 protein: CSVVSELNTGELFF; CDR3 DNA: TGCAGCGTTGTGAGCGAGTTGAACACCGGGGAGCTGTTTTTT
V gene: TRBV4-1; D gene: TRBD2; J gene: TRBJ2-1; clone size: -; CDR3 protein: CASSPRAGGFFNEHFF; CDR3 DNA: TGCGCCAGCAGCCCGAGAGCGGGAGGGTTTTTCAATGAGCACTTCTTC
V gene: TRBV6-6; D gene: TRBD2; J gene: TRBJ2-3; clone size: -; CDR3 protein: CAGRYSRGRSRGTDTQYF; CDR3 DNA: TGTGCCGGCAGATACTCGCGCGGGAGATCCAGAGGCACAGATACGCAGTATTTT
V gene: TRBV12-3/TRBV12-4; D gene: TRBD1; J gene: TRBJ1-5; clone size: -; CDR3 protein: CASSVGDSRPYQPQQF; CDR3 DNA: TGTGCCAGCAGTGTGGGGGACAGCAGGCCTTATCAGCCCCAGCAATTT
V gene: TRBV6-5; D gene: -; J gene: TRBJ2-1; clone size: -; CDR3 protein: CASNYSSDNERFF; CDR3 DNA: TGTGCCAGCAATTACTCGTCAGACAATGAGCGGTTCTTC
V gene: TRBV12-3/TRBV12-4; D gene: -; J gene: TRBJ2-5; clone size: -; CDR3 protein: CAGSLGETQYF; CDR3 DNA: TGTGCCGGCAGTTTGGGAGAGACACAGTACTTC
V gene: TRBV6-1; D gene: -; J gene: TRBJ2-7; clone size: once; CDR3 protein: CDNSSQRSSYEQYF; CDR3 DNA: TGTGACAACAGTTCACAGCGGAGCTCCTACGAGCAGTACTTC
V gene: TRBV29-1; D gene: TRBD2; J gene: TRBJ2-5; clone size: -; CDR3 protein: CNDATAGAIETQYF; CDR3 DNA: TGCAACGATGCGACAGCGGGGGCCATAGAGACCCAGTACTTC
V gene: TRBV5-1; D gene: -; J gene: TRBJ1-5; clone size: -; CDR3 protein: CASSLGPGKGDNQSQHF; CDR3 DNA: TGCGCCAGCAGCTTAGGACCAGGGAAGGGGGACAATCAGTCCCAGCATTTT
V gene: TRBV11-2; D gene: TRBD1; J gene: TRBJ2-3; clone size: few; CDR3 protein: CASGGDRADTQYF; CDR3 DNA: TGTGCCAGCGGGGGGGACAGGGCAGATACGCAGTATTTT
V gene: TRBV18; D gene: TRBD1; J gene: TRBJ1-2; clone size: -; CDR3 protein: CASSPPGQTTYGYTF; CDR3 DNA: TGTGCCAGCTCGCCTCCGGGACAGACGACGTATGGCTACACCTTC
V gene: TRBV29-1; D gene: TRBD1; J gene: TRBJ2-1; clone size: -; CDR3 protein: CSTPGQGAGITKGQFF; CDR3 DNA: TGCAGCACCCCGGGGCAGGGGGCCGGAATCACAAAAGGGCAGTTCTTC
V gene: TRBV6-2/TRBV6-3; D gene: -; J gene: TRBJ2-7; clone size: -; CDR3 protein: CASSQGRFLIYEQYF; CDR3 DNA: TGTGCCAGCAGCCAAGGGCGGTTTTTAATATACGAGCAGTACTTC
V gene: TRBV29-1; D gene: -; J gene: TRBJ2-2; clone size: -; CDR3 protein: CSVEGSSRTRELFF; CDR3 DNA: TGCAGCGTTGAAGGAAGTAGCCGGACCAGGGAGCTGTTTTTT
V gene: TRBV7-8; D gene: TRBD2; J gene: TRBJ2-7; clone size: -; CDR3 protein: CASCSSGLAIYYEQYF; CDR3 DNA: TGTGCCAGCTGTTCATCGGGACTAGCGATTTACTACGAGCAGTACTTC
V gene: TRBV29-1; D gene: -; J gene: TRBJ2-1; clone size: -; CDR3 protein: CSVEEGYVGEQFF; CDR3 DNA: TGCAGTGTCGAAGAGGGGTACGTGGGTGAGCAGTTCTTC
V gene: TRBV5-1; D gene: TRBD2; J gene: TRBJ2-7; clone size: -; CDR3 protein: CAGSLGGIGSYGQYF; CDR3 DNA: TGCGCCGGCAGCTTGGGGGGGATCGGTTCCTACGGGCAGTACTTC
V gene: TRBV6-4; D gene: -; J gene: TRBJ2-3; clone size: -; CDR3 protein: CAGTEAATDTQYF; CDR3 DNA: TGTGCCGGCACTGAAGCAGCCACAGATACGCAGTATTTT
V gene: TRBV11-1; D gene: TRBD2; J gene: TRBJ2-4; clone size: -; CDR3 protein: CASSFPGTSGTKNTQYF; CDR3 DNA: TGTGCCAGCAGCTTTCCCGGGACCAGCGGGACCAAAAACACTCAGTACTTC
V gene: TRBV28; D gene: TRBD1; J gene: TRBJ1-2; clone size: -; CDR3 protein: CATCRTGIDGYTF; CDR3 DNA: TGTGCCACCTGTCGGACAGGGATTGATGGCTACACCTTC
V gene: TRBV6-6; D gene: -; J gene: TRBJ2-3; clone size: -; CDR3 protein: CVSSYGGRCTDTQYF; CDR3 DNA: TGTGTCAGCAGTTACGGCGGGCGTTGCACAGATACGCAGTATTTT
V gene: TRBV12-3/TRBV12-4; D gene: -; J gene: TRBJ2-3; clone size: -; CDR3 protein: CASRLISGGTDTQYF; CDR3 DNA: TGTGCCAGCAGGCTCATATCGGGTGGCACAGATACGCAGTATTTT
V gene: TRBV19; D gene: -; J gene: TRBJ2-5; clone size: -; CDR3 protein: CAIRKGGKPETQYF; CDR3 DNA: TGTGCCATTAGAAAGGGCGGGAAGCCGGAGACCCAGTACTTC
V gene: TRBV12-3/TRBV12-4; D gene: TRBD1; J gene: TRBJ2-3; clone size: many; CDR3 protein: CASSLRGPSTDTQYF; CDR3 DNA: TGTGCCAGCAGCCTTAGGGGGCCTAGCACAGATACGCAGTATTTT